These T cell receptor beta chains were read from a single sample in a study of T cells after posttransplantation cyclophosphamide. Assay used: immunoSEQ multiplex PCR; TCRdb lists only in-frame clones, some missing. In the table there are 9,000 to 10,000 clones, roughly 80% of which are singletons. This specimen consisted of PBMCs, obtained 1,800 to 2,000 days after a stem cell transplant with posttransplant cyclophosphamide. The receptors were sampled from a female patient in her thirties or forties who received an allogeneic stem cell transplant from a related donor, was CMV-positive, and had no GVHD. The graft donor may have given rise to some T cells. The CDR3 runs from the conserved cysteine through the conserved F or W. Fields, in order: D gene, V gene, clone size, J gene, CDR3 protein, CDR3 DNA. The D gene is left open where the match is weak. Clone size is stated in some rows and not others, as once, few, many or a class when expanded.

D: NA; V: TRBV2; size: few; J: TRBJ1-1; CDR3: CASTVPRDTEAFF; DNA: TGTGCCAGCACAGTGCCTCGGGACACTGAAGCTTTCTTT
D: NA; V: TRBV7-6; size: NA; J: TRBJ2-5; CDR3: CASSLALRQAQETQYF; DNA: TGTGCCAGCAGCTTAGCCCTTCGACAGGCCCAAGAGACCCAGTACTTC
D: NA; V: TRBV7-6; size: NA; J: TRBJ1-1; CDR3: CASSFRETTEAFF; DNA: TGTGCCAGCAGCTTCAGGGAAACCACTGAAGCTTTCTTT
D: TRBD1; V: TRBV5-4; size: NA; J: TRBJ2-2; CDR3: CASSYRTGAPGELFF; DNA: TGTGCCAGCAGCTATCGGACAGGGGCCCCCGGGGAGCTGTTTTTT
D: NA; V: TRBV6-5; size: NA; J: TRBJ1-2; CDR3: CASSYSSQGYFYGYTF; DNA: TGTGCCAGCAGTTACTCGAGTCAGGGGTATTTCTATGGCTACACCTTC
D: NA; V: TRBV7-9; size: NA; J: TRBJ1-1; CDR3: CASSSVQGSPNTEAFF; DNA: TGTGCCAGCAGCTCCGTGCAGGGCAGCCCGAACACTGAAGCTTTCTTT
D: TRBD1; V: TRBV14; size: NA; J: TRBJ1-1; CDR3: CASSQSQGEIGAFF; DNA: TGTGCCAGCAGCCAATCGCAGGGGGAGATCGGAGCTTTCTTT
D: NA; V: TRBV9; size: NA; J: TRBJ2-3; CDR3: CASSATLGGGRTDTQYF; DNA: TGTGCCAGCAGCGCAACCTTGGGTGGGGGGAGGACAGATACGCAGTATTTT
D: TRBD1; V: TRBV7-2; size: NA; J: TRBJ1-2; CDR3: CASSLATRTGANYGYTF; DNA: TGTGCCAGCAGCTTGGCCACTCGGACAGGGGCGAACTATGGCTACACCTTC
D: NA; V: TRBV4-2; size: NA; J: TRBJ2-7; CDR3: CASSQGFMSEQYF; DNA: TGTGCCAGCAGCCAAGGGTTTATGAGCGAGCAGTACTTC
D: NA; V: TRBV28; size: NA; J: TRBJ1-4; CDR3: CASFPQGNRMELFF; DNA: TGTGCCAGCTTTCCCCAGGGAAATAGGATGGAACTGTTTTTT
D: TRBD2; V: TRBV5-4; size: NA; J: TRBJ2-1; CDR3: CASSLGEREGEQFF; DNA: TGTGCCAGCAGCTTGGGGGAAAGGGAGGGTGAGCAGTTCTTC
D: NA; V: TRBV4-3; size: few; J: TRBJ2-1; CDR3: CASSQVFDRGSSYNEQFF; DNA: TGCGCCAGCAGCCAAGTCTTCGATCGGGGGAGCTCCTACAATGAGCAGTTCTTC
D: NA; V: TRBV6-5; size: NA; J: TRBJ2-5; CDR3: CASSQAPRQATQYF; DNA: TGTGCCAGCAGTCAGGCCCCTCGCCAAGCGACCCAGTACTTC
D: TRBD2; V: TRBV4-2; size: once; J: TRBJ2-2; CDR3: CASSRTSGGVNTGELFF; DNA: TGTGCCAGCAGCCGCACTAGCGGGGGGGTTAACACCGGGGAGCTGTTTTTT
D: NA; V: TRBV28; size: NA; J: TRBJ1-5; CDR3: CASSLGQGTQPQHF; DNA: TGTGCCAGCAGTTTAGGTCAGGGGACTCAGCCCCAGCATTTT
D: NA; V: TRBV10-1; size: once; J: TRBJ2-3; CDR3: CASSGSFSGTDTQYF; DNA: TGCGCCAGCAGTGGGAGTTTTAGCGGCACAGATACGCAGTATTTT
D: TRBD2; V: TRBV11-2; size: NA; J: TRBJ2-3; CDR3: CASTLAGGITDTQYF; DNA: TGTGCCAGCACCTTAGCGGGGGGGATCACAGATACGCAGTATTTT
D: NA; V: TRBV11-2; size: NA; J: TRBJ1-5; CDR3: CASSQAGGGNQPQHF; DNA: TGTGCCAGCAGCCAGGCGGGGGGAGGCAATCAGCCCCAGCATTTT
D: TRBD1; V: TRBV19; size: NA; J: TRBJ1-5; CDR3: CASSAQGWGNQPQHF; DNA: TGTGCCAGTAGTGCACAGGGGTGGGGCAATCAGCCCCAGCATTTT
D: NA; V: TRBV5-1; size: NA; J: TRBJ1-4; CDR3: CASSLRRALNEKLFF; DNA: TGCGCCAGCAGCTTGCGCAGGGCTCTTAATGAAAAACTGTTTTTT
D: NA; V: TRBV9; size: NA; J: TRBJ1-4; CDR3: CASSVEAGHEKLFF; DNA: TGTGCCAGCAGCGTAGAGGCAGGGCATGAAAAACTGTTTTTT
D: NA; V: TRBV10-1; size: NA; J: TRBJ1-1; CDR3: CASSMTLRTEAFF; DNA: TGCGCCAGTAGCATGACCCTGCGAACTGAAGCTTTCTTT
D: NA; V: TRBV28; size: NA; J: TRBJ1-2; CDR3: CASSFRGAGGYTF; DNA: TGTGCCAGCAGTTTCCGGGGCGCGGGAGGCTACACCTTC
D: NA; V: TRBV18; size: once; J: TRBJ1-3; CDR3: CASSPAGKGNTIYF; DNA: TGTGCCAGCTCACCAGCAGGGAAAGGAAACACCATATATTTT
D: TRBD1; V: TRBV5-1; size: NA; J: TRBJ1-4; CDR3: CASSLARRTGGEKLFF; DNA: TGCGCCAGCAGCTTGGCTCGCCGGACAGGGGGCGAAAAACTGTTTTTT
D: NA; V: TRBV19; size: NA; J: TRBJ1-4; CDR3: CASSIEHPPKTTNEKLFF; DNA: TGTGCCAGTAGTATAGAGCACCCCCCAAAAACTACTAATGAAAAACTGTTTTTT
D: NA; V: TRBV9; size: NA; J: TRBJ2-3; CDR3: CASTRGLTDTQYF; DNA: TGTGCCAGCACCCGCGGTCTCACAGATACGCAGTATTTT
D: TRBD1; V: TRBV2; size: NA; J: TRBJ2-1; CDR3: CASRGDSSYNEQFF; DNA: TGTGCCAGCAGAGGGGACAGCTCCTACAATGAGCAGTTCTTC
D: TRBD1; V: TRBV27; size: NA; J: TRBJ2-1; CDR3: CASSLTRGTGRNEQFF; DNA: TGTGCCAGCAGTTTAACTAGGGGGACAGGGCGAAATGAGCAGTTCTTC
D: TRBD1; V: TRBV5-1; size: NA; J: TRBJ1-3; CDR3: CASSSTGTRNTIYF; DNA: TGCGCCAGCAGCTCGACAGGGACCAGAAACACCATATATTTT
D: NA; V: TRBV7-8; size: large; J: TRBJ1-1; CDR3: CASSSRSTGWAFF; DNA: TGTGCCAGCAGCTCCCGCTCAACAGGGTGGGCTTTCTTT
D: NA; V: TRBV10-2; size: NA; J: TRBJ1-1; CDR3: CASSEATDNLNTEAFF; DNA: TGCGCCAGCAGTGAAGCAACGGACAATTTGAACACTGAAGCTTTCTTT
D: NA; V: TRBV6-6; size: NA; J: TRBJ1-3; CDR3: CASRRGRPGNTIYF; DNA: TGTGCCAGCAGGCGGGGGAGGCCTGGAAACACCATATATTTT
D: NA; V: TRBV5-8; size: NA; J: TRBJ2-1; CDR3: CASSLSDRLYNEQFF; DNA: TGTGCCAGCAGCTTGTCAGACAGGTTATACAATGAGCAGTTCTTC
D: NA; V: TRBV19; size: NA; J: TRBJ1-2; CDR3: CASGEVSPYGYTF; DNA: TGTGCCAGCGGGGAGGTCTCGCCCTATGGCTACACCTTC
D: TRBD2; V: TRBV13; size: NA; J: TRBJ2-1; CDR3: CASSSPGLAGAYNEQFF; DNA: TGTGCCAGCAGCTCGCCGGGACTAGCGGGGGCCTACAATGAGCAGTTCTTC
D: TRBD2; V: TRBV7-7; size: once; J: TRBJ2-5; CDR3: CASSLGGGETQYF; DNA: TGTGCCAGCAGCTTAGGCGGGGGTGAGACCCAGTACTTC
D: NA; V: TRBV5-6; size: few; J: TRBJ1-1; CDR3: CASTPDRISTEAFF; DNA: TGTGCCAGCACCCCTGACAGGATATCCACTGAAGCTTTCTTT
D: TRBD1; V: TRBV5-1; size: NA; J: TRBJ2-1; CDR3: CASSPGQGAYNEQFF; DNA: TGCGCCAGCAGCCCGGGACAGGGAGCCTACAATGAGCAGTTCTTC
D: NA; V: TRBV9; size: medium-sized; J: TRBJ2-2; CDR3: CASSTTSTDTGELFF; DNA: TGTGCCAGCAGCACCACATCGACAGACACCGGGGAGCTGTTTTTT
D: NA; V: TRBV5-1; size: NA; J: TRBJ1-1; CDR3: CASSWGGDTEAFF; DNA: TGCGCCAGCAGCTGGGGGGGGGACACTGAAGCTTTCTTT
D: NA; V: TRBV19; size: NA; J: TRBJ2-2; CDR3: CASSRGPRGGELFF; DNA: TGTGCCAGTAGTAGGGGGCCAAGGGGCGGGGAGCTGTTTTTT
D: NA; V: TRBV19; size: NA; J: TRBJ1-2; CDR3: CASSISSPDRFYGYTF; DNA: TGTGCCAGTAGTATTAGTAGTCCGGACAGATTCTATGGCTACACCTTC
D: NA; V: TRBV5-4; size: few; J: TRBJ1-2; CDR3: CASSLAGDYGYTF; DNA: TGTGCCAGCAGCTTGGCAGGGGACTATGGCTACACCTTC
D: TRBD2; V: TRBV19; size: once; J: TRBJ2-3; CDR3: CASSPLAGVPDTQYF; DNA: TGTGCCAGTAGCCCCCTAGCGGGGGTCCCAGATACGCAGTATTTT
D: NA; V: TRBV18; size: once; J: TRBJ1-3; CDR3: CASSPLVNSGNTIYF; DNA: TGTGCCAGCTCACCACTTGTCAACTCTGGAAACACCATATATTTT
D: NA; V: TRBV7-2; size: NA; J: TRBJ1-1; CDR3: CASSSMQGWGTEAFF; DNA: TGTGCCAGCAGCTCAATGCAGGGGTGGGGCACTGAAGCTTTCTTT
D: NA; V: TRBV2; size: hyperexpanded; J: TRBJ2-7; CDR3: CASSEAHTGINYEQYF; DNA: TGTGCCAGCAGTGAAGCGCACACGGGGATAAACTACGAGCAGTACTTC
D: NA; V: TRBV11-2; size: once; J: TRBJ1-3; CDR3: CASSLHSGLISGNTIYF; DNA: TGTGCCAGCAGCTTACATTCGGGACTGATCTCTGGAAACACCATATATTTT
D: TRBD2; V: TRBV2; size: NA; J: TRBJ2-1; CDR3: CASSPGLAVINEQFF; DNA: TGTGCCAGCAGCCCGGGACTAGCGGTAATTAATGAGCAGTTCTTC
D: NA; V: TRBV19; size: NA; J: TRBJ1-1; CDR3: CASSIRVTEAFF; DNA: TGTGCCAGTAGTATTCGGGTTACTGAAGCTTTCTTT
D: TRBD2; V: TRBV18; size: NA; J: TRBJ2-7; CDR3: CATRGAGGFWYEQYF; DNA: TGTGCCACCCGAGGAGCGGGGGGCTTTTGGTACGAGCAGTACTTC
D: TRBD1; V: TRBV19; size: NA; J: TRBJ1-5; CDR3: CASSRRTGTGFNQPQHF; DNA: TGTGCCAGTAGTAGGCGGACAGGGACCGGGTTCAATCAGCCCCAGCATTTT
D: NA; V: TRBV11-2; size: NA; J: TRBJ1-2; CDR3: CASSLGGVDYGYTF; DNA: TGTGCCAGCAGCTTAGGGGGGGTTGACTATGGCTACACCTTC
D: TRBD2; V: TRBV4-1; size: few; J: TRBJ2-7; CDR3: CASSQDRTSGYEQYF; DNA: TGCGCCAGCAGCCAAGATAGGACTAGCGGATACGAGCAGTACTTC
D: TRBD1; V: TRBV29-1; size: NA; J: TRBJ2-5; CDR3: CSVDGQASGETQYF; DNA: TGCAGCGTCGATGGACAGGCAAGTGGAGAGACCCAGTACTTC